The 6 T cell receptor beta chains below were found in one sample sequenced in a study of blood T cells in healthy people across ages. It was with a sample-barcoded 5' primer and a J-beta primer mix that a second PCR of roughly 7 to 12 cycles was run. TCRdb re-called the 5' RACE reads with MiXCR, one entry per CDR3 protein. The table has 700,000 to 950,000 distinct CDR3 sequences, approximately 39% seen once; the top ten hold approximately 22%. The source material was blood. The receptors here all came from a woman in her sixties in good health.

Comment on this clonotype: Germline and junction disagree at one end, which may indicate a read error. The DNA for the CDR3 is TGTACCAGCAGCGTCCCCGGGGACCCTTACAATGAGCAGTTCTTC. This encodes CTSSVPGDPYNEQFF. The chain couples TRBV7-9 to TRBJ2-1; either TRBD1 or TRBD2 may fit D (5 bases each). Germline values: CDR1 SEHNR, CDR2 FQNEAQ (reference sequence). The CDR3 consists of 15 residues.

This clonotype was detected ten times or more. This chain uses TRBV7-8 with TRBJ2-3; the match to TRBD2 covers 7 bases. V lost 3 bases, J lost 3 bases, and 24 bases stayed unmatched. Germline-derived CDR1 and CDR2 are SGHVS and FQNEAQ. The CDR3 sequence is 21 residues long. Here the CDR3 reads CASSLRAASGGTVRVTDTQYF. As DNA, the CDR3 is TGTGCCAGCAGCTTGAGAGCGGCTAGCGGAGGTACCGTACGTGTGACAGATACGCAGTATTTT.

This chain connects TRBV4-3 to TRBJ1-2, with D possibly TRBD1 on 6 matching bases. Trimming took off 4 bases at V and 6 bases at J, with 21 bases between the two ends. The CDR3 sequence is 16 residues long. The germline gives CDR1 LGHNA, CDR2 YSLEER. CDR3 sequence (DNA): TGCGCCAGCAGCCTAAGATTGTTCGGACAGAGGGATGGCTACACCTTC. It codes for CASSLRLFGQRDGYTF.

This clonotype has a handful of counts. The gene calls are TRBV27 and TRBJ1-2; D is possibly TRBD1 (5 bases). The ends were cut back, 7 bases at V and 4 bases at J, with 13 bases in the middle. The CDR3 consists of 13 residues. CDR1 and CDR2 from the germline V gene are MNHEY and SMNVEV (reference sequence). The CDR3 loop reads CASTKRGGYGYTF. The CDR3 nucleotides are TGTGCCAGCACCAAACGCGGGGGCTATGGCTACACCTTC.

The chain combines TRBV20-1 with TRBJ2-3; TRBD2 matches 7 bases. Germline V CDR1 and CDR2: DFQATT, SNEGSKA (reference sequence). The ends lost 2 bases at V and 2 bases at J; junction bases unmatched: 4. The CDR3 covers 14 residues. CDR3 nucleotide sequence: TGCAGTGCTAGACCTAGCGGAATCACAGATACGCAGTATTTT. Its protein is CSARPSGITDTQYF.

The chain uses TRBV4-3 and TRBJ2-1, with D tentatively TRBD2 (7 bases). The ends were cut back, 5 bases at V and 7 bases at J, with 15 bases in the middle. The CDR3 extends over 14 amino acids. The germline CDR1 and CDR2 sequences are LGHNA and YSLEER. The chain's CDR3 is CASSEEGGQNEQFF. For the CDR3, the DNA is TGCGCCAGCAGCGAGGAGGGGGGGCAAAATGAGCAGTTCTTC.